This T cell receptor (beta chain) was identified in a study of T-cell memory formation after mild COVID-19. Background on the study: TCR clusters were mostly donor specific. The study's findings and limits: CD4/CD8 balance characterized clones contracting day 15 to 85, and CD4+ skew characterized later expanders. Pre-infection memory harbored some responding clones, suggesting cross-reactive memory joined.

Worth noting for this clonotype: Antigen: not known.

The germline V and J ends were trimmed by 6 bases and 4 bases, with 18 bases remaining between them. The CDR3 loop spans 16 amino acids. CDR1 and CDR2 (germline): SNHLY, FYNNEI. Using constant-segment primers, 5'RACE produced TCR alpha and TCR beta cDNA libraries carrying sample barcodes and UMIs. MiXCR was run by TCRdb on the 5' RACE reads, yielding one entry per CDR3 protein. The sample has 470,000 or so distinct CDR3 sequences, about 23% seen once. The receptor comes from an adult woman who had mild COVID-19 (a few samples of this study predate the infection). Cell type and time point are not known. The chain is built from TRBV2 and TRBJ2-2, with D possibly being TRBD1 (6 bases). Sequenced: PBMCs or a T cell subset sorted from them (not recorded which). The CDR3 DNA reads as TGTGCCAGCAGGCGTACAGGGCGGGCGATCACCGGGGAGCTGTTTTTT. Its translation is CASRRTGRAITGELFF. Based on the CDR3 plus reference TRBV2 and TRBJ2-2, the full variable domain is EPEVTQTPSHQVTQMGQEVILRCVPISNHLYFYWYRQILGQKVEFLVSFYNNEISEKSEIFDDQFSVERPDGSNFTLKIRSTKLEDSAMYFCASRRTGRAITGELFFGEGSRLTVL.